These 10 T cell receptor beta chains were sequenced from one sample in a study of blood T cell repertoires in COVID-19. Assay: immunoSEQ multiplex PCR; the TCRdb copy retains only in-frame clones and omits some. The data contain fewer than 450,000 clones, around 88% of them seen just once; the ten biggest clones take up 10% to 15%. Material for sequencing was peripheral blood. Source of these receptors: a woman in her forties or fifties with COVID-19, enrolled during active disease.

CDR3 region: CASSSNSGRSYNEQFF. CDR3 sequence (DNA): TGTGCCAGCAGCTCAAACAGCGGTCGCTCCTACAATGAGCAGTTCTTC. The chain carries TRBV7-9 and TRBJ2-1; D might be TRBD2 (5 bases). This CDR3 is 16 amino acids long. Germline lookup yields CDR1 SEHNR and CDR2 FQNEAQ (reference sequence). With 4 bases removed from V and 0 bases from J, the gap between germline ends came to 13 bases.

The chain recombines TRBV6-1 with TRBJ2-3; 10 positions match TRBD2. Germline loops: CDR1 MNHNS, CDR2 SASEGT. The CDR3 sequence is 16 residues long. V dropped 4 bases and J dropped 5; count of bases not matched to a gene: 9. Here the CDR3 DNA reads TGTGCCAGCAGTGCCCCCAGCGGGGGGGTTGGAGATACGCAGTATTTT. Residues: CASSAPSGGVGDTQYF.

The chain has TRBV5-5 and TRBJ2-3; 10 nucleotides match TRBD1. This CDR3 is 15 amino acids long. CDR1 and CDR2 from the germline V gene are SGHKS and YYEKEE (reference sequence). Trimming removed 3 bases from V and 5 bases from J; junction bases left unmatched: 6. The CDR3 is CASSSFGQGVDTQYF. CDR3 sequence (DNA): TGTGCCAGCAGCTCATTTGGACAGGGGGTAGATACGCAGTATTTT.

V gene TRBV2 combines with J gene TRBJ2-7; 7 positions agree with TRBD1. CDR3 size: 15 residues. Germline V gene sequence: CDR1 SNHLY, CDR2 FYNNEI. V shed 4 bases, J shed 0 bases, and the junction held 6 bases outside the gene matches. The CDR3 sequence: CASSGTGRSSYEQYF. The CDR3 DNA reads as TGTGCCAGCAGTGGGACAGGCCGTAGCTCCTACGAGCAGTACTTC.

The chain uses TRBV20-1 and TRBJ1-6; D is perhaps TRBD1 (6 bases). The CDR3 is 13 amino acids. The ends were cut back, 3 bases at V and 7 bases at J, with 10 bases in the middle. In germline, CDR1 is DFQATT, CDR2 SNEGSKA (reference sequence). The CDR3 loop is CSASMDSNSPLHF. The CDR3 DNA sequence: TGCAGTGCTAGTATGGACAGCAATTCACCCCTCCACTTT.

This chain connects TRBV18 to TRBJ1-2; D gene ambiguous. The CDR3 loop spans 17 amino acids. The germline gives CDR1 KGHSH, CDR2 LQKENI. Trimming left V 3 bases short and J 3 bases short, with 20 bases between. CDR3 residues: CASSPPPTGAVYYGYTF. For the CDR3, the DNA is TGTGCCAGCTCACCCCCCCCGACGGGAGCTGTCTACTATGGCTACACCTTC.

The chain has TRBV3-1 (or the pseudogene TRBV3-2) and TRBJ2-1; 12 bases are a match to TRBD2. Germline V CDR1 and CDR2: LGHDT, YNNKEL (reference sequence). V shed 1 base and J 7 bases; nucleotides not matched to a gene: 11. This CDR3 region has 18 residues. CDR3 bases: TGTGCCAGCAGCCAAGTCCCTAGCGGGGGGGCAGGAAAAAATGAGCAGTTCTTC. Translated: CASSQVPSGGAGKNEQFF.

The chain carries TRBV2 and TRBJ2-6; D might be TRBD2 (5 bases). Per the germline V gene, CDR1 is SNHLY and CDR2 is FYNNEI. Trimming removed 7 bases at V and 4 bases at J, with 20 bases between. The length of the CDR3 is 17 residues. Here the CDR3 reads CASNSLGLLGGANVLTF. The CDR3 region has the DNA TGTGCCAGCAACTCCCTGGGCCTACTAGGCGGGGCCAACGTCCTGACTTTC. Full variable domain (outside the CDR3, taken from reference TRBV2 and TRBJ2-6): EPEVTQTPSHQVTQMGQEVILRCVPISNHLYFYWYRQILGQKVEFLVSFYNNEISEKSEIFDDQFSVERPDGSNFTLKIRSTKLEDSAMYFCASNSLGLLGGANVLTFGAGSRLTVL.

The chain carries TRBV3-1 (or the pseudogene TRBV3-2) and TRBJ2-7, with no clear D. CDR1 and CDR2 (germline): LGHDT, YNNKEL (reference sequence). The germline V and J ends were trimmed by 0 bases and 2 bases, with 8 bases remaining between them. CDR3 length: 14 residues. The CDR3 DNA reads TGTGCCAGCAGCCAAGATCCCGGTGCCTACGAGCAGTACTTC. Its protein is CASSQDPGAYEQYF.

J is TRBJ1-1 and V is TRBV12-3 or TRBV12-4; unclear D gene. This CDR3 spans 12 amino acids. V lost 6 bases and J lost 5, with 10 bases in between. CDR3 residues: CASSGFRTEAFF. In DNA form, the CDR3 reads TGTGCCAGCAGCGGGTTTAGGACTGAAGCTTTCTTT.